The T cell receptor beta chain under discussion was sequenced for a study of human T cells and chemical hapten exposure. This clonotype occurred many times. Noted time point: patch test 2, 6 weeks after DPC sensitization. Sample treatment: therapeutic diphenylcyclopropenone sensitization with weekly scalp DPC. Donors were 18 to 70-year-old alopecia patients suitable for DPC. Unique molecular identifiers were attached to individual cDNA molecules within the library. TCRdb redid the calling of the RACE reads with MiXCR, one entry per CDR3 protein. The table includes about 400,000 distinct CDR3 sequences, nearly 6.5% detected once. This receptor was identified in a woman aged 18-30 years with alopecia areata. Some clones in this sample may be carry-over from other donors' samples. Sequencing used whole blood, obtained in connection with sensitization to the hapten diphenylcyclopropenone (DPC).

CDR3 coding DNA: TGTGCCAGCATGCAAGAGGGAGATACGCAGTATTTT. Translation gives CASMQEGDTQYF. The chain carries TRBV7-9 and TRBJ2-3; a possible D gene is TRBD2 (5 bases). This CDR3 is 12 amino acids long. Germline CDR1 SEHNR, CDR2 FQNEAQ (reference sequence). Trimming cost V 7 bases and J 5 bases, with 10 bases left between them.